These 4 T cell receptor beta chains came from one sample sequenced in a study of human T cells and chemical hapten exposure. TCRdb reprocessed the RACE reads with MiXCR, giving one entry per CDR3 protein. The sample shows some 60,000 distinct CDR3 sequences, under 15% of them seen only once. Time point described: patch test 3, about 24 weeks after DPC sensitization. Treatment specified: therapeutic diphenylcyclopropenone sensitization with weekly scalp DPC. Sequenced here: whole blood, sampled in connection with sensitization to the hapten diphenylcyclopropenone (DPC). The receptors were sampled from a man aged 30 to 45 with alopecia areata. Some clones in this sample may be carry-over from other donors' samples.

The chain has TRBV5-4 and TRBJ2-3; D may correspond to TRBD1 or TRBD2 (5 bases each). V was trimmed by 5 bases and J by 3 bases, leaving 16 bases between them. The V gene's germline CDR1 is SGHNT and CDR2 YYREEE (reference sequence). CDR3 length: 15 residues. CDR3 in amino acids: CASRPLGEGTDTQYF. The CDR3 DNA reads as TGTGCCAGCAGGCCACTAGGGGAAGGGACAGATACGCAGTATTTT.

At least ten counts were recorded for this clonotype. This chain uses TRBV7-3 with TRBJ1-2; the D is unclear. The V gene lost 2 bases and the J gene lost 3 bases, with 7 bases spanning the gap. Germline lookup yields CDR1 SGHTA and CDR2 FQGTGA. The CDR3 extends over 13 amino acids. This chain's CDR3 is CASSLSDYYGYTF. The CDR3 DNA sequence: TGTGCCAGCAGCTTATCCGATTACTATGGCTACACCTTC.

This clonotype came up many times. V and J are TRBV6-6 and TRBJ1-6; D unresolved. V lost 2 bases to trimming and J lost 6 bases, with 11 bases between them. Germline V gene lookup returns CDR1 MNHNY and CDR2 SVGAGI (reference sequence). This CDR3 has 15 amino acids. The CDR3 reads CASSYGGQSNSPLHF. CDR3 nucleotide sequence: TGTGCCAGCAGTTACGGAGGCCAAAGTAATTCACCCCTCCACTTT.

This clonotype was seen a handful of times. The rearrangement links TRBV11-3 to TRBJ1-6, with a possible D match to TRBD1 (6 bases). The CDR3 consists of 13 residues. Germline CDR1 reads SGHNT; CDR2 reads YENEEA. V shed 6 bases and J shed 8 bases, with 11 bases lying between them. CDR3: CASSVNRDSPLHF. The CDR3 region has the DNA TGTGCCAGCAGTGTGAACAGGGATTCACCCCTCCACTTT.